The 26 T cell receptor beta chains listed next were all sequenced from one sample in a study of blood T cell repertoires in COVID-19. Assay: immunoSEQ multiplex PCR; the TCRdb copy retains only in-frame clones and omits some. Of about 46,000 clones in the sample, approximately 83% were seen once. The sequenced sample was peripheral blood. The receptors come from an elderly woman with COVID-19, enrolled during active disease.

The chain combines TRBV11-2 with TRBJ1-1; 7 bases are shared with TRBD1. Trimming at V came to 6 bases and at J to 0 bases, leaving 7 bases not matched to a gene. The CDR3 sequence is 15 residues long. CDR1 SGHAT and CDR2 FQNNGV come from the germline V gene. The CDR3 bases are TGTGCCAGCAGTCTTGGACAGGCCATGAACACTGAAGCTTTCTTT. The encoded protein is CASSLGQAMNTEAFF.

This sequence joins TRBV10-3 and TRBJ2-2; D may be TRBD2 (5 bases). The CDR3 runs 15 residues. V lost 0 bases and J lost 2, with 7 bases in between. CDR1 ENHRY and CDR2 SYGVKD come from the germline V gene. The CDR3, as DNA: TGTGCCATCAGTGAGTCCCGGGGAAACACCGGGGAGCTGTTTTTT. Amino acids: CAISESRGNTGELFF.

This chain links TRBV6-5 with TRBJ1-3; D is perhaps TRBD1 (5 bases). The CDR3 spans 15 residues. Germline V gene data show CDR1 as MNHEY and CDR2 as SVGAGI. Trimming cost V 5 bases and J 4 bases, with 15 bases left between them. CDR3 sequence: CASSTGTARGNTIYF. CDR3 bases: TGTGCCAGCAGTACGGGGACTGCTCGAGGAAACACCATATATTTT.

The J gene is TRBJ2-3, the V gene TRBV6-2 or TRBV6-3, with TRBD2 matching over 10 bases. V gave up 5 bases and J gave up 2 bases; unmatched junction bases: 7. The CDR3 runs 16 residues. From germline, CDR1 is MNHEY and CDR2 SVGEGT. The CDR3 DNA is TGTGCCAGCAGTCCATTAGCGGGGGGTGACACAGATACGCAGTATTTT. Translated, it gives CASSPLAGGDTDTQYF.

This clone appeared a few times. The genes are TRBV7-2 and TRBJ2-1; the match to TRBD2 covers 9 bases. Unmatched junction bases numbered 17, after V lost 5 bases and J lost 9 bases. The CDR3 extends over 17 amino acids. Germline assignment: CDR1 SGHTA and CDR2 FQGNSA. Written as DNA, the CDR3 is TGTGCCAGCAGCACCCAACGGCGTGGCGGGAGGGTCGTTGAGCAGTTCTTC. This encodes CASSTQRRGGRVVEQFF. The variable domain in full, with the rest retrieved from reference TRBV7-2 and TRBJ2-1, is GAGVSQSPSNKVTEKGKDVELRCDPISGHTALYWYRQSLGQGLEFLIYFQGNSAPDKSGLPSDRFSAERTGGSVSTLTIQRTQQEDSAVYLCASSTQRRGGRVVEQFFGPGTRLTVL.

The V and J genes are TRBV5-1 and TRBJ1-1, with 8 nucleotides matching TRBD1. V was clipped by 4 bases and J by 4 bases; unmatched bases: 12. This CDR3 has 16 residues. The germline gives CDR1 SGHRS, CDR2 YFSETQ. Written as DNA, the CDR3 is TGCGCCAGCAGCCCCGGGACAGGTGGGCGGGGCACTGAAGCTTTCTTT. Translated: CASSPGTGGRGTEAFF.

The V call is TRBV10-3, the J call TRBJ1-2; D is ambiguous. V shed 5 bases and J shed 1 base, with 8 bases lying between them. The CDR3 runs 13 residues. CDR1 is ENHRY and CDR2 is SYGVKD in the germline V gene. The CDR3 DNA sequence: TGTGCCATCAGTAAACAGAGTAACTATGGCTACACCTTC. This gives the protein CAISKQSNYGYTF.

The CDR3 spells CASSLTGVTDTQYF. The DNA of the CDR3 is TGTGCCAGCAGCTTAACAGGGGTCACAGATACGCAGTATTTT. The chain employs TRBV13 and TRBJ2-3, with 7 positions matching TRBD1. Germline V gives CDR1 PRHDT, CDR2 FYEKMQ (reference sequence). V gave up 2 bases and J gave up 2 bases; unmatched junction bases: 1. This CDR3 contains 14 residues.

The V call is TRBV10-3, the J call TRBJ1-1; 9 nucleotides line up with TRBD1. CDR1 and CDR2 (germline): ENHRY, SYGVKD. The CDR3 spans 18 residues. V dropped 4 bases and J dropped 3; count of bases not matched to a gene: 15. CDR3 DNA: TGTGCCATCAGTGCCACACAACAGGGGGCCCGGGGGTACACTGAAGCTTTCTTT. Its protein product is CAISATQQGARGYTEAFF.

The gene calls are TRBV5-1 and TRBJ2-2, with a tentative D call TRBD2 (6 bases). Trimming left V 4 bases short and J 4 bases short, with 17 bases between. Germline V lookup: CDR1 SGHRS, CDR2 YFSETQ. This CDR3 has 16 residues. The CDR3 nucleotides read TGCGCCAGCAGCCTCGGAGGGAGTTCGGGCACCGGGGAGCTGTTTTTT. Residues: CASSLGGSSGTGELFF.

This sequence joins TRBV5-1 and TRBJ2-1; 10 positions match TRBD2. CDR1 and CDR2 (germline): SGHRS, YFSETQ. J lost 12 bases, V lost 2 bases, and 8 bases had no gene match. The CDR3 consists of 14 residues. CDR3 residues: CASSFTSGANRQFF. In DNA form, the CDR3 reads TGCGCCAGCAGCTTTACTAGCGGGGCCAATCGGCAGTTCTTC.

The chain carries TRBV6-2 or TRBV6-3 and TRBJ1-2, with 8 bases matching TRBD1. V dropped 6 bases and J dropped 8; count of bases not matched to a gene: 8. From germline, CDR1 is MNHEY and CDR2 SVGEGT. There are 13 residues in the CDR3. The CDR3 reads CASSNGQGHGYTF. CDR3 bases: TGTGCCAGCAGCAACGGACAGGGCCACGGCTACACCTTC.

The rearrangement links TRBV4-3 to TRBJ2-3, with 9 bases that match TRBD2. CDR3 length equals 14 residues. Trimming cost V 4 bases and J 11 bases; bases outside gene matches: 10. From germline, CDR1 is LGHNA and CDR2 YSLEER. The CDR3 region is CASSPVAGGPKQYF. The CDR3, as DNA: TGCGCCAGCAGCCCCGTTGCGGGAGGGCCCAAGCAGTATTTT.

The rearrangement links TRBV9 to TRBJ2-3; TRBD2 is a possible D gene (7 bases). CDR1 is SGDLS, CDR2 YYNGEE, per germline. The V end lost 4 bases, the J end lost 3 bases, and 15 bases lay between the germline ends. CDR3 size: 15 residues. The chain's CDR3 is CASSQEQGGTDTQYF. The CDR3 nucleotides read TGTGCCAGCAGCCAGGAACAGGGAGGGACAGATACGCAGTATTTT.

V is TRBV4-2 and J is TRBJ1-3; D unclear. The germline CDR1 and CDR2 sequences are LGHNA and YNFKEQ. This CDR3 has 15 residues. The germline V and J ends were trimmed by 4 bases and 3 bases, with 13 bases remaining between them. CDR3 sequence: CASSLPGGGGNTIYF. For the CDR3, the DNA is TGTGCCAGCAGCCTGCCTGGAGGCGGTGGAAACACCATATATTTT.

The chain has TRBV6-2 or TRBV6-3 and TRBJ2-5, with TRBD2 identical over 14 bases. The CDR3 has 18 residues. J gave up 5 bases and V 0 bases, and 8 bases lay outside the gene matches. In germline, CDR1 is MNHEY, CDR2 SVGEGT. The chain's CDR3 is CASSYSWTSGRPGETQYF. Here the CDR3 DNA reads TGTGCCAGCAGTTACTCGTGGACTAGCGGGAGGCCGGGGGAGACCCAGTACTTC.

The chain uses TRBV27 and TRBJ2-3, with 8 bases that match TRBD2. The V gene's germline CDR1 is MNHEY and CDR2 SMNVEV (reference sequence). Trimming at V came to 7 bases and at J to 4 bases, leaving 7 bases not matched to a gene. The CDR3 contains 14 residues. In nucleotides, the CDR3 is TGTGCCAGCATTCCCCGGCGGGGGGCAGATACGCAGTATTTT. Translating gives CASIPRRGADTQYF.

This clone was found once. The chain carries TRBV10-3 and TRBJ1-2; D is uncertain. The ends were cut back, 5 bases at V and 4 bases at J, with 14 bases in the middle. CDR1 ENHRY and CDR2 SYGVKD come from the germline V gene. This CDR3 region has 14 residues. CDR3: CAISSGSSGYGYTF. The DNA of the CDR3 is TGTGCCATCAGTTCTGGCAGCTCAGGCTATGGCTACACCTTC.

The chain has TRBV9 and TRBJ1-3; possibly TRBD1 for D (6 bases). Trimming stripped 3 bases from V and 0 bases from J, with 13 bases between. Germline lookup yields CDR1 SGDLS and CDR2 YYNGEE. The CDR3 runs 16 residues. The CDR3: CASSEDRSYSGNTIYF. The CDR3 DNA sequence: TGTGCCAGCAGCGAAGACAGGAGCTACTCTGGAAACACCATATATTTT. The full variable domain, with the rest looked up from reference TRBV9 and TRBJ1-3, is DSGVTQTPKHLITATGQRVTLRCSPRSGDLSVYWYQQSLDQGLQFLIQYYNGEERAKGNILERFSAQQFPDLHSELNLSSLELGDSALYFCASSEDRSYSGNTIYFGEGSWLTVV.

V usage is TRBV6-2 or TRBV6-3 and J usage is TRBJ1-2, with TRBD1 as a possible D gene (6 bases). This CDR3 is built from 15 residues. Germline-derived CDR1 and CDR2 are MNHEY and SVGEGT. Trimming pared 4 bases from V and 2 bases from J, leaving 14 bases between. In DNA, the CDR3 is TGTGCCAGCAGTTCGCCCGACAGGCCGAACTATGGCTACACCTTC. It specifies CASSSPDRPNYGYTF.

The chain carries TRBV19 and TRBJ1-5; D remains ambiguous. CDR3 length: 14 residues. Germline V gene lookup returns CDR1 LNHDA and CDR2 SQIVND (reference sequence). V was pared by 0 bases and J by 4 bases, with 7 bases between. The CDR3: CASSIDRWNQPQHF. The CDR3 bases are TGTGCCAGTAGTATAGATCGGTGGAATCAGCCCCAGCATTTT.

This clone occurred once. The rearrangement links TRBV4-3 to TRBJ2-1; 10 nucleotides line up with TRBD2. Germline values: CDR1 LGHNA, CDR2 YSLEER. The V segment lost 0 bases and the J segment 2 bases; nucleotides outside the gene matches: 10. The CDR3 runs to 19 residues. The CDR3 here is CASSQDGGLAGAAYNEQFF. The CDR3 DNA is TGCGCCAGCAGCCAAGATGGTGGGCTAGCGGGAGCAGCCTACAATGAGCAGTTCTTC.

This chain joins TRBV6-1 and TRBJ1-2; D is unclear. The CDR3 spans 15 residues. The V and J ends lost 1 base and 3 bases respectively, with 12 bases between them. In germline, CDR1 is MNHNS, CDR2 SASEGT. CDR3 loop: CASSEVAEGYYGYTF. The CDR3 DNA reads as TGTGCCAGCAGTGAAGTTGCTGAGGGCTACTATGGCTACACCTTC.

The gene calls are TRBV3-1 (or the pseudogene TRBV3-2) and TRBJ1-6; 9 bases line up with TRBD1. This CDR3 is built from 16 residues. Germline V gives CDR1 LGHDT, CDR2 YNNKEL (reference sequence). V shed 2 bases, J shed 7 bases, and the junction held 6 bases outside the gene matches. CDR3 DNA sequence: TGTGCCAGCAGCCAAACGATGGGGACAGGGAATTCACCCCTCCACTTT. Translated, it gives CASSQTMGTGNSPLHF.

As DNA, the CDR3 is TGTGCCAGCAGCCAGGGACTAGCGGCTACCTACGAGCAGTACTTC. Translation gives CASSQGLAATYEQYF. The chain joins TRBV3-1 (or the pseudogene TRBV3-2) to TRBJ2-7; 11 positions agree with TRBD2. The germline V gene encodes CDR1 LGHDT and CDR2 YNNKEL (reference sequence). V gave up 3 bases and J gave up 2 bases; unmatched junction bases: 3. The CDR3 runs 15 residues.

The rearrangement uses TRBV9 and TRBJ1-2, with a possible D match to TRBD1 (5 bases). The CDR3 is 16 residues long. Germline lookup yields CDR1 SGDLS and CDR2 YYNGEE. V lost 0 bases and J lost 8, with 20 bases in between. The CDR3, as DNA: TGTGCCAGCAGCGTAGGATGGCAGGGTATTAGTACGGGCTACACCTTC. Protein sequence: CASSVGWQGISTGYTF.